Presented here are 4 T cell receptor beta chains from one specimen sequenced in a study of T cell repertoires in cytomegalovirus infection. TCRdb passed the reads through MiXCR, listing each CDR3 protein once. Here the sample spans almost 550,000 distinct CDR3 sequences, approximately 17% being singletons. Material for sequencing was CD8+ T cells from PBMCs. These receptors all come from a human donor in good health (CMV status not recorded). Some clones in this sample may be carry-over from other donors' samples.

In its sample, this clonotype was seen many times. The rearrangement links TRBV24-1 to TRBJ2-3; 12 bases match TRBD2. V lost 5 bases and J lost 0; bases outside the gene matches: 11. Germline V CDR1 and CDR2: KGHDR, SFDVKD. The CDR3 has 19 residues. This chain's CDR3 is CATSGPSTSGGTSTDTQYF. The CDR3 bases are TGTGCCACCAGTGGCCCCAGCACTAGCGGGGGGACTAGCACAGATACGCAGTATTTT.

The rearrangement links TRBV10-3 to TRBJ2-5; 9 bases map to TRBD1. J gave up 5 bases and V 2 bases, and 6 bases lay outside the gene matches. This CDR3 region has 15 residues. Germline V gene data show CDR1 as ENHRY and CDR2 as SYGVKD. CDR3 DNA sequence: TGTGCCATCAGTGAGCTGAGACAGGGGGAGGAGACCCAGTACTTC. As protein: CAISELRQGEETQYF.

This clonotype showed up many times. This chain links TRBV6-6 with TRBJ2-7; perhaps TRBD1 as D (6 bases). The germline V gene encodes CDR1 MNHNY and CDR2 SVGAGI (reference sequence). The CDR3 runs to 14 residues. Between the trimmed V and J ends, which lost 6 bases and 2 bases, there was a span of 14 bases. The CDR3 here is CASRMDRKTYEQYF. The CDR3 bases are TGTGCCAGCAGGATGGACAGAAAGACCTACGAGCAGTACTTC.

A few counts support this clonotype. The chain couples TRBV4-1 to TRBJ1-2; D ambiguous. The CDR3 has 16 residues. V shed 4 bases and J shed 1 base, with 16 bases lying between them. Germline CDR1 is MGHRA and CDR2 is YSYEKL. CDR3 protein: CASSPPESDGNYGYTF. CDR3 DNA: TGCGCCAGCAGCCCCCCAGAGTCGGACGGTAACTATGGCTACACCTTC.